This is a list of T cell receptor beta chains from one sample in a study of T cell changes during pregnancy in multiple sclerosis. Only in-frame clones appear in the TCRdb table, and some are missing; sequencing was by immunoSEQ multiplex PCR. The sample records tens of thousands of clones, about 96% being singletons. The specimen comprised peripheral blood, sampled in the second trimester of pregnancy. All receptors derive from a female donor with multiple sclerosis, enrolled in a pregnancy study. CDR3s include the opening cysteine and the closing phenylalanine or tryptophan. The order of the fields is D gene, J gene, clone size, V gene, CDR3 DNA, CDR3 protein. D genes are given only for firm matches. A clone size is listed for some rows: how often the clone was seen (once, few, many), or a class if it is expanded.

d_call: NA; j_call: TRBJ2-1; clone_size: NA; v_call: TRBV7-2; cdr3_nt: TGTGCCAGCAGCCCAATTAGCGGCAATGAGCAGTTCTTC; cdr3_aa: CASSPISGNEQFF
d_call: NA; j_call: TRBJ2-3; clone_size: NA; v_call: TRBV23-1; cdr3_nt: TGCGCCAGCAGTCTAAAGAATACTAGCACAGATACGCAGTATTTT; cdr3_aa: CASSLKNTSTDTQYF
d_call: TRBD2; j_call: TRBJ2-1; clone_size: NA; v_call: TRBV7-8; cdr3_nt: TGTGCCAGCAGCTTACTACTAGCGGACTCCTACAATGAGCAGTTCTTC; cdr3_aa: CASSLLLADSYNEQFF
d_call: NA; j_call: TRBJ2-5; clone_size: NA; v_call: TRBV29-1; cdr3_nt: TGCAGCGTCCGGACTGGTGACCAAGAGACCCAGTACTTC; cdr3_aa: CSVRTGDQETQYF
d_call: NA; j_call: TRBJ2-3; clone_size: NA; v_call: TRBV11-2; cdr3_nt: TGTGCCAGCAGCCGGGGGGATACGCAGTATTTT; cdr3_aa: CASSRGDTQYF
d_call: NA; j_call: TRBJ2-7; clone_size: NA; v_call: TRBV4-1; cdr3_nt: TGCGCCAGCAGCCACGAGCGGACGGGGAGCTCCTACGAGCAGTACTTC; cdr3_aa: CASSHERTGSSYEQYF
d_call: NA; j_call: TRBJ2-7; clone_size: NA; v_call: TRBV11-3; cdr3_nt: TGTGCCAGCAGCCCTAGAAGTCCCTCTACCGAGCAGTACTTC; cdr3_aa: CASSPRSPSTEQYF
d_call: NA; j_call: TRBJ2-3; clone_size: NA; v_call: TRBV7-9; cdr3_nt: TGTGCCAGCAGCTTAACGGGTCCAGATACGCAGTATTTT; cdr3_aa: CASSLTGPDTQYF
d_call: TRBD2; j_call: TRBJ2-1; clone_size: NA; v_call: TRBV11-2; cdr3_nt: TGTGCCAGCAGCTTAAAGAGGACTAGTTTCTATGAGCAGTTCTTC; cdr3_aa: CASSLKRTSFYEQFF
d_call: TRBD1; j_call: TRBJ2-7; clone_size: NA; v_call: TRBV5-1; cdr3_nt: TGCGCCAGCAGCTTGGGCCCCGGGACAGGGTCCCACGAGCAGTACTTC; cdr3_aa: CASSLGPGTGSHEQYF
d_call: NA; j_call: TRBJ2-7; clone_size: NA; v_call: TRBV27; cdr3_nt: TGTGCCAGCAGTTTGGTCAGTACGAGGTACGAGCAGTACTTC; cdr3_aa: CASSLVSTRYEQYF
d_call: TRBD1; j_call: TRBJ1-5; clone_size: NA; v_call: TRBV5-3; cdr3_nt: TGTGCCAGAAGCCTGGAGGCGACAGGGGGGGATCAGCCCCAGCATTTT; cdr3_aa: CARSLEATGGDQPQHF
d_call: NA; j_call: TRBJ2-3; clone_size: NA; v_call: TRBV5-1; cdr3_nt: TGCGCCAGCAGCTTGGTACGGGAGCTTCGCACAGATACGCAGTATTTT; cdr3_aa: CASSLVRELRTDTQYF
d_call: NA; j_call: TRBJ2-3; clone_size: once; v_call: TRBV27; cdr3_nt: TGTGCCAGCACTGCTGACAGGAGCACAGATACGCAGTATTTT; cdr3_aa: CASTADRSTDTQYF
d_call: TRBD2; j_call: TRBJ2-2; clone_size: NA; v_call: TRBV18; cdr3_nt: TGTGCCAGCTCACCCGGGACTAGCGGGAGACAGCACACCGGGGAGCTGTTTTTT; cdr3_aa: CASSPGTSGRQHTGELFF
d_call: TRBD1; j_call: TRBJ2-6; clone_size: NA; v_call: TRBV29-1; cdr3_nt: TGCAGCGTTTCCGACAGGGTCTCTGGGGCCAACGTCCTGACTTTC; cdr3_aa: CSVSDRVSGANVLTF
d_call: NA; j_call: TRBJ1-1; clone_size: NA; v_call: TRBV9; cdr3_nt: TGTGCCAGCAGCGTAACCGTTGAGGGGGTCGACACTGAAGCTTTCTTT; cdr3_aa: CASSVTVEGVDTEAFF
d_call: NA; j_call: TRBJ1-2; clone_size: few; v_call: TRBV5-6; cdr3_nt: TGTGCCAGCAGCTTGGAGGCGGGATGGGGCTACACCTTC; cdr3_aa: CASSLEAGWGYTF
d_call: NA; j_call: TRBJ1-4; clone_size: few; v_call: TRBV30; cdr3_nt: TGTGCCTGGAGCACCGGGGGGGGATTAGAAAAACTGTTTTTT; cdr3_aa: CAWSTGGGLEKLFF
d_call: TRBD2; j_call: TRBJ2-1; clone_size: NA; v_call: TRBV4-1; cdr3_nt: TGCGCCAGCAGCCAAGATTGGGCTAGCGGGAGCTCCTACAATGAGCAGTTCTTC; cdr3_aa: CASSQDWASGSSYNEQFF
d_call: NA; j_call: TRBJ2-6; clone_size: NA; v_call: TRBV6-5; cdr3_nt: TGTGCCAGCAGTTACGGTCGCCGTCGGGGGGCCAACGTCCTGACTTTC; cdr3_aa: CASSYGRRRGANVLTF
d_call: TRBD1; j_call: TRBJ1-1; clone_size: NA; v_call: TRBV15; cdr3_nt: TGTGCCACCAGCAGTGGACAGGGAAACACTGAAGCTTTCTTT; cdr3_aa: CATSSGQGNTEAFF
d_call: NA; j_call: TRBJ2-2; clone_size: NA; v_call: TRBV18; cdr3_nt: TGTGCCAGCTCACCACGACTAGGAAGCGGGGAGCTGTTTTTT; cdr3_aa: CASSPRLGSGELFF
d_call: NA; j_call: TRBJ1-4; clone_size: NA; v_call: TRBV2; cdr3_nt: TGTGCCAGCAGGGTTACGGGGGGCGCAACTAATGAAAAACTGTTTTTT; cdr3_aa: CASRVTGGATNEKLFF
d_call: NA; j_call: TRBJ1-1; clone_size: NA; v_call: TRBV11-2; cdr3_nt: TGTGCCAGCAGCTTAGGTAGTTTTTGGGAGCAGAACACTGAAGCTTTCTTT; cdr3_aa: CASSLGSFWEQNTEAFF